The rows below give T cell receptor beta chains drawn from one sample of a study of spatial heterogeneity in lung cancer. MiXCR was run by TCRdb on the 5' RACE reads, yielding one entry per CDR3 protein. The sample contains 30,000 to 40,000 distinct CDR3 sequences, under 4% of which appear only once. This material consisted of normal lung tissue next to the tumor, taken at surgery. The origin of the receptors is a male donor with early-stage non-small cell lung cancer. Both conserved end residues are part of each CDR3.

TRBV5-5,TRBJ2-5,CASSLNSGQETQYF
TRBV29-1,TRBJ2-7,CSVDEGAGEQYF
TRBV11-2,TRBJ2-5,CASSLGLAPQETQYF
TRBV6-1,TRBJ2-3,CASLQGLDTQYF
TRBV20-1,TRBJ2-2,CSARTQRETGELFF
TRBV20-1,TRBJ2-3,CSAQVLDTQYF
TRBV5-5,TRBJ2-1,CASSYFSGGSTYNEQFF
TRBV10-3,TRBJ2-3,CAISEVGTNTDTQYF
TRBV20-1,TRBJ2-1,CSADGRANEQFF
TRBV10-3,TRBJ1-2,CAGQGALIGGYTF
TRBV11-3,TRBJ2-1,CASSLEGAREQFF
TRBV9,TRBJ1-1,CASSASSGKSTEAFF
TRBV6-5,TRBJ2-7,CASSYSRSGAYEQYF
TRBV20-1,TRBJ1-4,CSARATGLKGADEKLFF
TRBV2,TRBJ2-7,CASSTQVPSRNEQYF
TRBV7-2,TRBJ2-6,CASSLVAASGANVLTF
TRBV7-9,TRBJ2-7,CASSLGGTYEQYF